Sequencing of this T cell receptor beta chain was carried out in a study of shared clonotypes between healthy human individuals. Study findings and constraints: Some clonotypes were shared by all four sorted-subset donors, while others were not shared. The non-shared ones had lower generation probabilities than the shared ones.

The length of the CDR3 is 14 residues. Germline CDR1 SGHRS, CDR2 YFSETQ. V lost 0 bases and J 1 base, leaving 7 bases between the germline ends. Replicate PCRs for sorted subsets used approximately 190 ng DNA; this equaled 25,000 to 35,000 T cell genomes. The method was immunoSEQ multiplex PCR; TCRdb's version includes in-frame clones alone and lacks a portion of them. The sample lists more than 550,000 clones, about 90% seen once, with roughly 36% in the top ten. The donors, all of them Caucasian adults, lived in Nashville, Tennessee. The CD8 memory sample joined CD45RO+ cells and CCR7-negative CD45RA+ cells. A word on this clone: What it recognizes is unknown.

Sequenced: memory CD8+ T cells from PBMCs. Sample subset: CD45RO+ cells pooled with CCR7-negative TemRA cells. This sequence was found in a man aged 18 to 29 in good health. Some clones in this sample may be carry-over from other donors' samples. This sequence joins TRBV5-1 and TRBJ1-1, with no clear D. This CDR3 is CASSLGPGNTEAFF. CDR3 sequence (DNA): TGCGCCAGCAGCTTGGGGCCGGGGAACACTGAAGCTTTCTTT.